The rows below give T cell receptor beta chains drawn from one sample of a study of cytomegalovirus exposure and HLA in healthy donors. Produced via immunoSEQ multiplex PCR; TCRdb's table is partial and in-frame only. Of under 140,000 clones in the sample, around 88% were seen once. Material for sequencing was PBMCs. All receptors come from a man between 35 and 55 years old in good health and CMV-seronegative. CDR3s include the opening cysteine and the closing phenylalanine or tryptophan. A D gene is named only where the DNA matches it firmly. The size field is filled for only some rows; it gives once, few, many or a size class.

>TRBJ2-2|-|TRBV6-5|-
CASSTTRTTGELFF
TGTGCCAGCAGCACGACTAGAACCACCGGGGAGCTGTTTTTT
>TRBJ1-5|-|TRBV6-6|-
CASSYNQAYQPQHF
TGTGCCAGCAGTTATAACCAAGCTTATCAGCCCCAGCATTTT
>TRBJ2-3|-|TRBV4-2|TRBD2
CASSQDRGGPLDTQYF
TGTGCCAGCAGCCAAGATCGGGGGGGGCCTTTGGATACGCAGTATTTT
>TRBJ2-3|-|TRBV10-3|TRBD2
CAISESGSGVRDTQYF
TGTGCCATCAGTGAGTCAGGTAGCGGGGTTAGGGATACGCAGTATTTT
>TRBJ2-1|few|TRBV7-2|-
CASSSTPLSRSWPGNEQFF
TGTGCCAGCAGCTCAACCCCACTGAGTAGGTCCTGGCCAGGAAATGAGCAGTTCTTC
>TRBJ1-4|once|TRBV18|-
CASSPGPTNEKLFF
TGTGCCAGCTCACCGGGCCCTACTAATGAAAAACTGTTTTTT
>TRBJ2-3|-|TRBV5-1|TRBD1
CASSLRQGKDTQYF
TGCGCCAGCAGCTTGAGACAGGGAAAGGATACGCAGTATTTT
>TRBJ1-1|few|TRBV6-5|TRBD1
CASSYRDRGGTEAFF
TGTGCCAGCAGTTACCGGGACAGGGGTGGCACTGAAGCTTTCTTT
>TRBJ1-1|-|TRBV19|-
CASSRDIGAGPTEAFF
TGTGCCAGTAGTAGAGACATAGGGGCAGGTCCCACTGAAGCTTTCTTT
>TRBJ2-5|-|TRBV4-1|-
CASSQEGLLVETQYF
TGCGCCAGCAGCCAAGAGGGACTTTTGGTAGAGACCCAGTACTTC
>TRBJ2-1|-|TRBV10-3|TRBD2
CAISGTRFEQFF
TGTGCCATCAGCGGGACTAGGTTTGAGCAGTTCTTC
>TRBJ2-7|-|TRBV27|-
CASKWAGKGYEQYF
TGTGCCAGCAAGTGGGCGGGGAAGGGCTACGAGCAGTACTTC
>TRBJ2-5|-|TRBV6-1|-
CASSEFGGQETQYF
TGTGCCAGCAGTGAATTCGGGGGCCAAGAGACCCAGTACTTC
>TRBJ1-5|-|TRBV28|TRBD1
CASSPWRPGQGLAQPQHF
TGTGCCAGCAGTCCTTGGCGACCGGGACAGGGTCTTGCTCAGCCCCAGCATTTT
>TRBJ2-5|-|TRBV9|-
CASSGSTGQETQYF
TGTGCCAGCAGCGGTTCGACAGGCCAAGAGACCCAGTACTTC
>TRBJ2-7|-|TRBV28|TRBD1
CASSLPAGGSYEQYF
TGTGCCAGCAGTTTACCCGCAGGGGGATCCTACGAGCAGTACTTC
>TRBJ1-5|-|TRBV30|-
CAWSVQENQPQHF
TGTGCCTGGAGTGTACAGGAGAATCAGCCCCAGCATTTT
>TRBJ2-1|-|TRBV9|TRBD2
CASSLIGLAGAYNEQFF
TGTGCCAGCAGCCTAATTGGACTAGCGGGGGCCTACAATGAGCAGTTCTTC
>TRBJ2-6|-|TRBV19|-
CASSKSISGANVLTF
TGTGCCAGTAGTAAATCAATCTCTGGGGCCAACGTCCTGACTTTC
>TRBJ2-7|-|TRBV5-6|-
CASSLDHNPEAYEQYF
TGTGCCAGCAGCTTGGATCACAACCCAGAAGCCTACGAGCAGTACTTC
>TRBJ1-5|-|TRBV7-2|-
CASSLNPGNQPQHF
TGTGCCAGCAGCTTAAACCCGGGGAATCAGCCCCAGCATTTT
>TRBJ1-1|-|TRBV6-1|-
CASRPYGDTNTEAFF
TGTGCCAGCAGGCCCTATGGCGACACGAACACTGAAGCTTTCTTT
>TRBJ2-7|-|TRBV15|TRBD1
CASSMGDRGYEQYF
TGTGCCAGCAGCATGGGGGACAGGGGCTACGAGCAGTACTTC
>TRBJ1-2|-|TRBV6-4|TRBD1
CASKGQGLYGYTF
TGTGCCAGCAAAGGACAGGGCCTCTATGGCTACACCTTC
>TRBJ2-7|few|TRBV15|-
CATSRDLAAYEQYF
TGTGCCACCAGCAGAGACTTGGCAGCCTACGAGCAGTACTTC
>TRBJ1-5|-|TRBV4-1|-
CASSPGQSSNQPQHF
TGCGCCAGCAGCCCCGGACAGTCCTCGAATCAGCCCCAGCATTTT
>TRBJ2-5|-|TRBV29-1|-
CSHRGETQYF
TGCAGCCATAGAGGGGAGACCCAGTACTTC
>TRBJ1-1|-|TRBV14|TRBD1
CASSQDGTGMNTEAFF
TGTGCCAGCAGCCAAGATGGGACAGGCATGAACACTGAAGCTTTCTTT
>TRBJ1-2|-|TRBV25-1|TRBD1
CASSEYNRGYGYTF
TGTGCCAGCAGTGAATATAACAGGGGCTATGGCTACACCTTC
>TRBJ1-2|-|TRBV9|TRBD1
CASSAPMGQVYGYTF
TGTGCCAGCAGCGCCCCCATGGGACAGGTCTATGGCTACACCTTC
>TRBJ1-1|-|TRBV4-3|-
CASSQDQLGPVVLF
TGCGCCAGCAGCCAAGATCAATTGGGGCCGGTGGTACTCTTT
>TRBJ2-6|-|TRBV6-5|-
CASSYAYMAGVLTF
TGTGCCAGCAGTTACGCCTACATGGCAGGAGTCCTGACTTTC
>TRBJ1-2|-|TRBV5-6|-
CASSLRQETYGYTF
TGTGCCAGCAGCTTACGACAGGAAACCTATGGCTACACCTTC
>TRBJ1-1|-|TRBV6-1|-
CATLLGNTEAFF
TGTGCCACACTCCTAGGGAACACTGAAGCTTTCTTT
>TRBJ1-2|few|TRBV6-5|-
CASSYRGSPFNYGYTF
TGTGCCAGCAGTTACAGGGGATCCCCCTTTAACTATGGCTACACCTTC
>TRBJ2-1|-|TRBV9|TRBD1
CASSSSGTVYNEQFF
TGTGCCAGCAGCTCCTCCGGGACAGTCTACAATGAGCAGTTCTTC
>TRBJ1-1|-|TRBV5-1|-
CASSAIAGVVARNTEAFF
TGCGCCAGCAGCGCAATTGCAGGGGTCGTGGCTAGGAACACTGAAGCTTTCTTT
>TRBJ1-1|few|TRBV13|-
CASSYRAEAFF
TGTGCCAGCAGTTACCGGGCTGAAGCTTTCTTT
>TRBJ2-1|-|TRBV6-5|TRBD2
CASSRGGPYNEQFF
TGTGCCAGCAGTCGCGGGGGGCCCTACAATGAGCAGTTCTTC
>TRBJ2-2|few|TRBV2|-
CASGLYTGELFF
TGTGCCAGCGGGCTGTACACCGGGGAGCTGTTTTTT
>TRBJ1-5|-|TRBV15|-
CATSRVNQPQHF
TGTGCCACCAGCAGAGTAAATCAGCCCCAGCATTTT
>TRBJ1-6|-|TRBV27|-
CASSLVRVDYNSPLHF
TGTGCCAGCAGTTTAGTCAGGGTCGATTATAATTCACCCCTCCACTTT
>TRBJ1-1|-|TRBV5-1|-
CASSRSSVVNTEAFF
TGCGCCAGCAGCCGGTCCTCGGTGGTTAACACTGAAGCTTTCTTT
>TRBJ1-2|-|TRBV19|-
CASYTGFRGYTF
TGTGCCAGCTACACAGGGTTCCGAGGCTACACCTTC
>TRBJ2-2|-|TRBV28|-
CASNEGTGELFF
TGTGCCAGCAATGAGGGCACCGGGGAGCTGTTTTTT
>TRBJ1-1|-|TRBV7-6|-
CASSLGENTEAFF
TGTGCCAGCAGCTTAGGAGAGAACACTGAAGCTTTCTTT
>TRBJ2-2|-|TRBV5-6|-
CASSLAMGEEGAADGELFF
TGTGCCAGCAGCTTGGCCATGGGTGAGGAGGGGGCAGCGGACGGGGAGCTGTTTTTT
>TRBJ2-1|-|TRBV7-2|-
CASSGVGASYNEQFF
TGTGCCAGCAGTGGCGTGGGGGCCTCTTACAATGAGCAGTTCTTC
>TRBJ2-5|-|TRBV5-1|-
CASSLELGSKQETQYF
TGCGCCAGCAGCTTGGAACTGGGCAGCAAACAAGAGACCCAGTACTTC
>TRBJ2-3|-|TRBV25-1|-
CASSSPGGFTDTQYF
TGTGCCAGCAGTTCCCCCGGGGGTTTCACAGATACGCAGTATTTT
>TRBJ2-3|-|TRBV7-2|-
CASSLAGGPPDTQYF
TGTGCCAGCAGCTTAGCGGGGGGTCCCCCAGATACGCAGTATTTT
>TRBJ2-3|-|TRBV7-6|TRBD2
CASHPGGGTDTQYF
TGTGCCAGCCATCCCGGGGGGGGCACAGATACGCAGTATTTT
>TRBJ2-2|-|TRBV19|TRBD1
CASTPYRGTGELFF
TGTGCCAGTACCCCCTACAGGGGCACCGGGGAGCTGTTTTTT
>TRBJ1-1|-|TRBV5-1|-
CASSLMSGTEAFF
TGCGCCAGCAGCTTGATGAGCGGGACTGAAGCTTTCTTT
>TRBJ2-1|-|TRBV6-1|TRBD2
CASSDSGGYYNEQFF
TGTGCCAGCAGTGACTCGGGGGGGTACTACAATGAGCAGTTCTTC
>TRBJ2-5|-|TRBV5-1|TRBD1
CASSFLAGGQETQYF
TGCGCCAGCAGCTTTTTGGCAGGGGGTCAAGAGACCCAGTACTTC
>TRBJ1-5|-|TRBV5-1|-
CASSPGGGQQPQHF
TGCGCCAGCAGCCCCGGGGGGGGGCAGCAGCCCCAGCATTTT
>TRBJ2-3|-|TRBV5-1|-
CASSLVGGADTQYF
TGCGCCAGCAGCTTGGTAGGAGGTGCAGATACGCAGTATTTT
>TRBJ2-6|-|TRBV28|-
CASTAEESGANVLTF
TGTGCCAGCACCGCCGAGGAGTCTGGGGCCAACGTCCTGACTTTC
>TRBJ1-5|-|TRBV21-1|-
CASSPGKGGNQPQHF
TGTGCCAGCAGCCCAGGTAAGGGGGGCAATCAGCCCCAGCATTTT